This T cell receptor beta chain was captured in a study of patients and donors after allogeneic stem cell transplantation. CDR1 and CDR2 (germline): MNHEY, SMNVEV (reference sequence). This CDR3 has 17 amino acids. The junction had 14 bases not matched to a gene; V was cut back by 5 bases and J by 5 bases. One entry per CDR3 protein, called by TCRdb with MiXCR from the RT-PCR reads. Among about a million distinct CDR3 sequences, roughly 18% were seen once, and the ten largest hold around 6%. The sequencing input was blood, either unsorted or a sorted T cell fraction (not recorded which). V usage is TRBV27 and J usage is TRBJ2-5; 10 nucleotides align to TRBD2. This TCR was recovered from a human donor who was either an allogeneic HSCT recipient or a stem cell or donor lymphocyte infusion donor (not recorded which). It is not recorded whose cells these are; they may come from a transplant donor. The CDR3 spells CASSTKGLAGAGETQYF. The CDR3 DNA is TGTGCCAGCAGTACCAAGGGCCTAGCGGGAGCTGGGGAGACCCAGTACTTC.